This T cell receptor beta chain is drawn from a study of blood T cell repertoires in COVID-19. At the level of the study: The analysed material was cDNA or gDNA that came from T cells, B-cell-depleted T cells, or PBMCs.

Per germline, CDR1 SGHNT and CDR2 YYREEE (reference sequence). V was trimmed by 0 bases and J by 0 bases, leaving 10 bases between them. CDR3 length equals 16 residues. This clone came up once. Sequencing was performed with immunoSEQ multiplex PCR; in TCRdb, only in-frame clones are kept and a portion is missing. In the table there are 61,000 or so clones, about 85% of which are singletons. The clonotype was recovered from an elderly woman with acute or convalescent COVID-19. The gene calls are TRBV5-4 and TRBJ2-1; D is perhaps TRBD2 (5 bases). Sample: peripheral blood. The CDR3 DNA reads as TGTGCCAGCAGCTTGGTTTTGGGGAGCTCCTACAATGAGCAGTTCTTC. This gives the protein CASSLVLGSSYNEQFF.